Below, 25 T cell receptor beta chains from the same sample are listed, as sequenced in a study of T cells in Graves' hyperthyroidism and ophthalmopathy. TCR beta CDR3 sequences were amplified from RNA transcripts. During a first-round RT-PCR of the TCR CDR3, the HTBI primer set was used. TCRdb itself ran the multiplex PCR reads through MiXCR, one entry per CDR3 protein. The sample contains under 300,000 distinct CDR3 sequences, approximately 26% of which appear only once. Material: blood. These receptors were collected from a man between 35 and 55 years old with Graves' hyperthyroidism that later progressed to Graves' ophthalmopathy.

The CDR3 DNA follows: TGTGCCACCAGTGCCGGGACTAGCTTAGGGGAGACCCAGTACTTC. Its protein is CATSAGTSLGETQYF. The V gene is TRBV24-1, the J gene TRBJ2-5; 9 positions match TRBD2. Germline CDR1 and CDR2: KGHDR and SFDVKD. The CDR3 totals 15 residues. Losses at the gene ends were 5 bases for V and 5 bases for J; bases not matched to a gene: 8.

This clonotype was detected ten times or more. This chain joins TRBV12-3 or TRBV12-4 and TRBJ1-1; no definite D call. The CDR3 loop spans 13 amino acids. Trimming pared 3 bases from V and 3 bases from J, leaving 8 bases between. The CDR3 sequence is CASSFYFDTEAFF. Here the CDR3 DNA reads TGTGCCAGCAGTTTCTATTTTGACACTGAAGCTTTCTTT.

This chain links TRBV12-3 or TRBV12-4 with TRBJ1-1; 7 bases are a match to TRBD1. Germline trimming cut 7 bases from V and 11 bases from J; bases unmatched to any gene: 7. The CDR3 is 11 residues long. This CDR3 is CASTQGVMAFF. In DNA, the CDR3 is TGTGCCAGCACCCAGGGGGTTATGGCTTTCTTT.

In its sample, this clonotype was seen many times. This chain joins TRBV19 and TRBJ1-2, with 7 bases lining up with TRBD1. The V gene's germline CDR1 is LNHDA and CDR2 SQIVND (reference sequence). V trimming: 7 bases; J trimming: 8 bases; junction bases outside the gene matches: 19. The CDR3 has 16 residues. CDR3 protein: CASTKPASRTGQGYTF. The CDR3 nucleotides are TGTGCCAGTACAAAACCAGCTTCTCGGACAGGTCAAGGCTACACCTTC.

Ten or more counts support this clonotype. The chain combines TRBV12-3 or TRBV12-4 with TRBJ1-6; 9 bases match TRBD1. Unmatched junction bases numbered 8, after V lost 5 bases and J lost 6 bases. The CDR3 contains 16 residues. The CDR3 here is CASSGGTGIRNSPLHF. The CDR3 nucleotides are TGTGCCAGCAGTGGAGGGACAGGGATCCGTAATTCACCCCTCCACTTT.

The table lists this clonotype with many counts. This chain uses TRBV2 with TRBJ2-7, with unresolved D. The V gene's germline CDR1 is SNHLY and CDR2 FYNNEI. V shed 4 bases and J shed 6 bases, with 13 bases lying between them. This CDR3 region has 13 residues. The CDR3 DNA reads as TGTGCCAGCAGTGTAGATAGCTTGGTCGAGCAGTACTTC. It yields the protein CASSVDSLVEQYF.

This clonotype showed up many times. J is TRBJ2-5 and V is TRBV7-2; D may be TRBD1 (6 bases). V gave up 5 bases and J gave up 1 base, with 14 bases separating them. CDR1 and CDR2 from the germline V gene are SGHTA and FQGNSA. The CDR3 runs 15 residues. The CDR3: CASSPFQGPQETQYF. The CDR3 bases are TGTGCCAGCAGCCCATTCCAGGGGCCCCAAGAGACCCAGTACTTC.

This clonotype was recorded many times. The rearrangement links TRBV18 to TRBJ2-5; no firm D call. Trimming cost V 4 bases and J 2 bases, with 8 bases left between them. CDR1 KGHSH and CDR2 LQKENI come from the germline V gene. There are 13 residues in the CDR3. The CDR3 here is CASSQQTQETQYF. CDR3 nucleotide sequence: TGTGCCAGCTCACAACAGACTCAAGAGACCCAGTACTTC.

This chain uses TRBV5-1 with TRBJ1-1, with TRBD1 matching over 9 bases. The ends lost 4 bases at V and 1 base at J; junction bases unmatched: 5. The CDR3 loop spans 15 amino acids. In germline, CDR1 is SGHRS, CDR2 YFSETQ. CDR3 sequence: CASSVRQGENTEAFF. CDR3 DNA: TGCGCCAGCAGCGTGAGACAGGGGGAGAACACTGAAGCTTTCTTT.

This clonotype was seen at least ten times. The CDR3 DNA reads TGTGCCAGCAGTTTGTTAGGGGTTGGGACCCAGTACTTC. Its translation: CASSLLGVGTQYF. The chain combines TRBV12-3 or TRBV12-4 with TRBJ2-5, with D tentatively TRBD1 (5 bases). The length of the CDR3 is 13 residues. Trimming shortened V by 3 bases and J by 7 bases, and 12 bases separated the two germline ends.

The rearrangement links TRBV6-2 or TRBV6-3 to TRBJ2-7; TRBD2 matches at 16 bases. CDR1 and CDR2 from the germline V gene are MNHEY and SVGEGT. V was pared by 2 bases and J by 2 bases, with 6 bases of the junction left unmatched. The CDR3 has 18 amino acids. The CDR3 nucleotides read TGTGCCAGCAGTTACAAGGGACTAGCGGGAGGGGATCCCTACGAGCAGTACTTC. This translates into CASSYKGLAGGDPYEQYF.

This clonotype was seen ten or more times. The gene calls are TRBV29-1 and TRBJ2-2; D unresolved. Trimming pared 6 bases from V and 8 bases from J, leaving 13 bases between. The CDR3 consists of 12 residues. Germline assignment: CDR1 SQVTM and CDR2 ANQGSEA. CDR3 loop: CSVQENLGELFF. Written as DNA, the CDR3 is TGCAGCGTCCAGGAAAATTTGGGGGAGCTGTTTTTT.

J is TRBJ2-7 and V is TRBV6-5, with 8 bases lining up with TRBD2. The V gene's germline CDR1 is MNHEY and CDR2 SVGAGI. Germline trimming cut 2 bases from V and 3 bases from J; bases unmatched to any gene: 6. There are 15 residues in the CDR3. The CDR3 here is CASSYLSGGGYEQYF. The CDR3 bases are TGTGCCAGCAGTTACCTTTCCGGGGGGGGCTACGAGCAGTACTTC.

This clonotype has ten or more counts. The chain employs TRBV2 and TRBJ1-2, with D perhaps matching TRBD1 (6 bases). This CDR3 contains 13 residues. Germline V CDR1 and CDR2: SNHLY, FYNNEI. The V end was cut by 10 bases, the J end by 4 bases, with 16 bases between. CDR3 sequence (DNA): TGTGCCAACCAACAAGAGGGGGGCTATGGCTACACCTTC. It yields the protein CANQQEGGYGYTF.

This clonotype was seen at least ten times. V is TRBV11-2 and J is TRBJ1-3; no reliable D call. The length of the CDR3 is 17 residues. The germline V and J ends were trimmed by 2 bases and 0 bases, with 14 bases remaining between them. The germline V gene has CDR1 SGHAT and CDR2 FQNNGV. CDR3 DNA sequence: TGTGCCAGCAGCTTACTCTCGAGAGTGAACTCTGGAAACACCATATATTTT. It codes for CASSLLSRVNSGNTIYF. Complete variable domain (other parts from reference TRBV11-2 and TRBJ1-3): EAGVAQSPRYKIIEKRQSVAFWCNPISGHATLYWYQQILGQGPKLLIQFQNNGVVDDSQLPKDRFSAERLKGVDSTLKIQPAKLEDSAVYLCASSLLSRVNSGNTIYFGEGSWLTVV.

This clonotype was counted many times. The chain links TRBV6-4 to TRBJ2-2, with TRBD2 matching 16 bases. This CDR3 spans 17 amino acids. Trimming removed 6 bases from V and 4 bases from J; junction bases left unmatched: 5. Per the germline V gene, CDR1 is MRHNA and CDR2 is SNTAGT. CDR3 sequence: CASRGLAGGPGTGELFF. CDR3 bases: TGTGCCAGCAGGGGACTAGCGGGAGGGCCGGGCACCGGGGAGCTGTTTTTT.

This clonotype occurred many times. The chain uses TRBV12-3 or TRBV12-4 and TRBJ2-7, with TRBD2 matching 12 bases. Trimming cost V 7 bases and J 2 bases; bases outside gene matches: 6. The CDR3 is 15 amino acids. CDR3 DNA: TGTGCCAGCACCCAGACTAGCGGGAGACCCTACGAGCAGTACTTC. It translates to CASTQTSGRPYEQYF.

The V and J genes are TRBV7-3 and TRBJ1-2; 7 bases fit TRBD1. The germline V gene has CDR1 SGHTA and CDR2 FQGTGA. This CDR3 spans 15 amino acids. V lost 0 bases to trimming and J lost 2 bases; unmatched junction nucleotides: 3. CDR3 nucleotides: TGTGCCAGCAGCTTAACCGAGGGACAGAACTATGGCTACACCTTC. Translation: CASSLTEGQNYGYTF.

The CDR3 DNA is TGTGCCAGCAGTGAAGCGAGGAACAGGGGATATGGCTACACCTTC. Translating it yields CASSEARNRGYGYTF. The rearrangement uses TRBV6-1 and TRBJ1-2; TRBD1 matches 7 bases. The CDR3 spans 15 residues. Germline lookup yields CDR1 MNHNS and CDR2 SASEGT. J was trimmed by 5 bases and V by 0 bases; bases with no gene match: 6.

The chain uses TRBV11-2 and TRBJ2-5; TRBD1 matches at 7 bases. CDR3 length: 15 residues. CDR1 SGHAT and CDR2 FQNNGV come from the germline V gene. V was clipped by 5 bases and J by 4 bases; unmatched bases: 10. CDR3: CASSPRQGMRETQYF. The CDR3 coding sequence is TGTGCCAGCAGCCCCAGACAGGGAATGAGAGAGACCCAGTACTTC.

This clonotype has ten or more counts. V gene TRBV29-1 combines with J gene TRBJ2-7; 7 nucleotides line up with TRBD1. Germline V gene lookup returns CDR1 SQVTM and CDR2 ANQGSEA. Unmatched junction bases numbered 6, after V lost 4 bases and J lost 3 bases. The CDR3 is 13 residues long. CDR3 sequence: CSVGFPGGYEQYF. In DNA, the CDR3 is TGCAGCGTTGGTTTCCCAGGGGGCTACGAGCAGTACTTC.

The CDR3 loop reads CASSSNLANTGELFF. For the CDR3, the DNA is TGTGCCAGCAGTTCCAACCTCGCGAACACCGGGGAGCTGTTTTTT. The V gene is TRBV12-3 or TRBV12-4, the J gene TRBJ2-2; D gene uncertain. V dropped 4 bases and J dropped 0 bases, with 9 bases sitting between them. This CDR3 contains 15 residues.

The rearrangement links TRBV6-1 to TRBJ2-7, with 9 bases aligning to TRBD2. The CDR3 is 14 amino acids. V gave up 6 bases and J gave up 4 bases; unmatched junction bases: 7. The germline gives CDR1 MNHNS, CDR2 SASEGT. CDR3 protein: CASSATSGNYEQYF. CDR3 DNA sequence: TGTGCCAGCAGCGCGACTAGCGGAAATTACGAGCAGTACTTC.

This clonotype was seen ten or more times. The chain uses TRBV5-1 and TRBJ1-2, with D unclear. The CDR3 totals 14 residues. CDR1 and CDR2 (germline): SGHRS, YFSETQ. V was pared by 4 bases and J by 2 bases, with 12 bases between. CDR3: CASSNAGGNYGYTF. The DNA of the CDR3 is TGCGCCAGCAGCAACGCGGGAGGAAACTATGGCTACACCTTC.

This clonotype was found once. The chain combines TRBV28 with TRBJ1-2, with D possibly being TRBD1 (5 bases). V shed 6 bases and J shed 5 bases, with 13 bases lying between them. The CDR3 spans 13 residues. Germline loops: CDR1 MDHEN, CDR2 SYDVKM. The CDR3 loop is CASSTGRGYGYTF. The CDR3 bases are TGTGCCAGCAGCACCGGGAGGGGATATGGCTACACCTTC.